This T cell receptor (beta chain) stems from a study of shared clonotypes between healthy human individuals. General study results and limits: Several donors held approximately 4.6% of naive CD4 clonotypes in common.

Trimming took off 4 bases at V and 2 bases at J, with 9 bases between the two ends. Germline lookup yields CDR1 SNHLY and CDR2 FYNNEI. The CDR3 contains 14 residues. As regards this clone: Its antigen remains unknown.

This table comes from immunoSEQ multiplex PCR, and its TCRdb copy is limited to in-frame clones, with some not included. In the table there are 1.4 million or so clones, around 98.5% of which are singletons. This sequence originates from a man aged 25 to 45 in good health. This sequence joins TRBV2 and TRBJ1-5, with D unclear. The material sequenced was naive CD4+ T cells sorted from blood. Subset here: CD45RA+ positively selected. The CDR3 coding sequence is TGTGCCAGCAGTGTGGGTCGGGGCAATCAGCCCCAGCATTTT. It yields the protein CASSVGRGNQPQHF.